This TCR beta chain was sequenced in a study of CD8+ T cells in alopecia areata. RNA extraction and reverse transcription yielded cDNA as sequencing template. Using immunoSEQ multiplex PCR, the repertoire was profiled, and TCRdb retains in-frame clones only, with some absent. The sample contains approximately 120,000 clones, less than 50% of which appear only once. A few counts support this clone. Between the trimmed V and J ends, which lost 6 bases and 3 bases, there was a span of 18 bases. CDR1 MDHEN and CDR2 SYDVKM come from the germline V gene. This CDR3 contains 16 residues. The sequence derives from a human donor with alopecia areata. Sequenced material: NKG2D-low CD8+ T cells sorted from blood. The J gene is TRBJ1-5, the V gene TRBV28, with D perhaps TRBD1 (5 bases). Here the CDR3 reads CASRAGRGMNNQPQHF. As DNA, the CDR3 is TGTGCCAGCAGAGCTGGGCGGGGGATGAACAATCAGCCCCAGCATTTT.